The 19 T cell receptor beta chains presented below share a single source sample, sequenced in a study of T cells after yellow fever vaccination (dated 2019 in TCRdb). The treatment or condition label of this sample denotes: live attenuated yellow fever vaccine strain. The library was made by 5' RACE. Data came from an Illumina NovaSeq 6000. The raw public data were reprocessed by TCRdb itself: fastp quality trimming at Q25, MiXCR clonotype calling, in-frame beta chains only. Rows with a matching CDR3 protein are joined into one entry that keeps the most common DNA and genes. Across this sample there are more than 300,000 distinct CDR3 sequences, with about 10% seen only once. Approximately 3.3% of the sample lies in the top ten. The sample was CD4+ T cells sorted from PBMCs, taken 45 days after the yellow fever booster vaccination. The receptor source for this set is a man between 18 and 29 years old who received the YFV17D yellow fever vaccine.

This clonotype appeared many times. V is TRBV12-3 or TRBV12-4 and J is TRBJ2-1; TRBD1 matches at 7 bases. The V segment lost 5 bases and the J segment 9 bases; nucleotides outside the gene matches: 10. The CDR3 is 14 amino acids. CDR3 sequence (DNA): TGTGCCAGCAGTAGTACACGGAAGGGGGCTGAGCAGTTCTTC. Residues: CASSSTRKGAEQFF.

The chain uses TRBV5-4 and TRBJ1-6, with TRBD1 as a possible D gene (6 bases). CDR1 is SGHNT, CDR2 YYREEE, per germline (reference sequence). The CDR3 loop spans 15 amino acids. V gave up 4 bases and J gave up 10 bases, with 18 bases separating them. The CDR3 DNA reads TGTGCCAGCAGCAGGGAGGGGCAGGGGCACTCACCCCTCCACTTT. Its protein is CASSREGQGHSPLHF. Full variable domain (remainder filled in from reference TRBV5-4 and TRBJ1-6): ETGVTQSPTHLIKTRGQQVTLRCSSQSGHNTVSWYQQALGQGPQFIFQYYREEENGRGNFPPRFSGLQFPNYSSELNVNALELDDSALYLCASSREGQGHSPLHFGNGTRLTVT.

This clonotype was counted only a few times. This chain uses TRBV5-1 with TRBJ2-7; D gene unclear. The CDR3 is 14 residues long. Germline CDR1 SGHRS, CDR2 YFSETQ. Between the trimmed V and J ends, which lost 0 bases and 3 bases, there was a span of 10 bases. The CDR3 protein is CASSLDGTYYEQYV. The CDR3 DNA reads as TGCGCCAGCAGCTTGGATGGCACCTACTACGAGCAGTACGTC.

This chain links TRBV5-5 with TRBJ2-1; TRBD2 might be the D (5 bases). The CDR3 has 16 residues. V was trimmed by 3 bases and J by 0 bases, leaving 13 bases between them. Germline-derived CDR1 and CDR2 are SGHKS and YYEKEE (reference sequence). The CDR3 sequence: CASSWVGVSSYNEQFF. Written as DNA, the CDR3 is TGTGCCAGCAGCTGGGTCGGGGTCAGCTCCTACAATGAGCAGTTCTTC.

The rearrangement links TRBV6-2 or TRBV6-3 to TRBJ1-6; 9 bases fit TRBD1. The CDR3 length is 17 residues. After removal of 5 bases from V and 8 bases from J, the junction contained 13 bases not matched to a gene. CDR1 is MNHEY and CDR2 is SVGEGT in the germline V gene. CDR3 in amino acids: CASSRFTGTGSDSPLHF. The CDR3 region has the DNA TGTGCCAGCAGTAGATTCACCGGGACAGGGAGCGATTCACCCCTCCACTTT.

The chain recombines TRBV6-2 or TRBV6-3 with TRBJ2-3, with TRBD1 matching over 7 bases. The J segment lost 0 bases and the V segment lost 8 bases, leaving 17 bases of the junction unmatched. The CDR3 is 18 residues long. CDR1 and CDR2 (germline): MNHEY, SVGEGT. CDR3 sequence (DNA): TGTGCCAGCTCTACCGTACAGGGGCACAACCCTAGCACAGATACGCAGTATTTT. It yields the protein CASSTVQGHNPSTDTQYF.

This clonotype was found a few times. This sequence joins TRBV18 and TRBJ2-3, with 15 positions matching TRBD2. CDR1 is KGHSH and CDR2 is LQKENI in the germline V gene. Germline trimming cut 3 bases from V and 7 bases from J; bases unmatched to any gene: 5. The CDR3 extends over 16 amino acids. The CDR3 region is CASSPLGLAGGHTQYF. DNA of the CDR3: TGTGCCAGCTCACCGTTGGGACTAGCGGGGGGACATACGCAGTATTTT.

This clonotype appeared a few times. This sequence joins TRBV19 and TRBJ1-1; D unclear. Germline V gene lookup returns CDR1 LNHDA and CDR2 SQIVND (reference sequence). The CDR3 length is 14 residues. Trimming shortened V by 3 bases and J by 4 bases, and 12 bases separated the two germline ends. The CDR3: CASSMSMLGTEAFF. DNA of the CDR3: TGTGCCAGTAGTATGTCGATGCTCGGCACTGAAGCTTTCTTT.

The rearrangement links TRBV5-1 to TRBJ1-6; the match to TRBD1 covers 8 bases. The germline gives CDR1 SGHRS, CDR2 YFSETQ. CDR3 length equals 13 residues. Trimming took 4 bases from V and 10 from J; bases not matched to a gene: 4. The CDR3 is CASSKDRESPLHF. The CDR3 DNA reads TGCGCCAGCAGCAAGGACAGGGAATCACCCCTCCACTTT.

The chain uses TRBV4-2 and TRBJ2-1; D is uncertain. CDR1 and CDR2 (germline): LGHNA, YNFKEQ. With 0 bases removed from V and 1 base from J, the gap between germline ends came to 7 bases. CDR3 length: 15 residues. The chain's CDR3 is CASSQDIESYNEQFF. CDR3 coding DNA: TGTGCCAGCAGCCAAGATATTGAATCCTACAATGAGCAGTTCTTC.

This chain connects TRBV4-1 to TRBJ1-6; D possibly corresponds to TRBD1 (5 bases). Germline CDR1 reads MGHRA; CDR2 reads YSYEKL. Trimming removed 4 bases at V and 7 bases at J, with 17 bases between. The CDR3 spans 16 residues. The CDR3 nucleotides are TGCGCCAGCAGCCTGACAGAACAAGTCGTAAATTCACCCCTCCACTTT. Its protein is CASSLTEQVVNSPLHF.

This clonotype has a handful of counts. This chain joins TRBV5-5 and TRBJ1-4; D remains unclear. The germline gives CDR1 SGHKS, CDR2 YYEKEE (reference sequence). With 2 bases removed from V and 4 bases from J, the gap between germline ends came to 0 bases. CDR3 size: 11 residues. In nucleotides, the CDR3 is TGTGCCAGCAGCTTTAATGAAAAACTGTTTTTT. Translation: CASSFNEKLFF.

The gene calls are TRBV24-1 and TRBJ2-1, with unresolved D. CDR3 length: 14 amino acids. Germline loops: CDR1 KGHDR, CDR2 SFDVKD. The V end was cut by 6 bases, the J end by 3 bases, with 11 bases between. The CDR3 here is CATSLGFGYNEQFF. CDR3 in DNA: TGTGCCACCAGTTTAGGTTTTGGCTACAATGAGCAGTTCTTC.

This clonotype was counted a few times. The chain is built from TRBV6-5 and TRBJ2-1; D gene unclear. V lost 2 bases, J lost 5 bases, and 19 bases lay in between. Germline CDR1 and CDR2: MNHEY and SVGAGI. The CDR3 sequence is 17 residues long. The CDR3 DNA sequence: TGTGCCAGCAGTTACACCCCTGCCAGCAAGACGGACAATGAGCAGTTCTTC. This gives the protein CASSYTPASKTDNEQFF.

The chain employs TRBV7-2 and TRBJ2-5; 7 nucleotides match TRBD2. The trim removed 5 bases at V and 10 bases at J, leaving 19 bases unmatched. This CDR3 comprises 16 residues. In germline, CDR1 is SGHTA, CDR2 FQGNSA. For the CDR3, the DNA is TGTGCCAGCAGCCCCCAGTGGGCTAGCGGATGGGAGGGCCAGTACTTC. It yields the protein CASSPQWASGWEGQYF.

This rearrangement joins TRBV7-8 to TRBJ2-4; unclear D gene. The CDR3 sequence is 14 residues long. CDR1 SGHVS and CDR2 FQNEAQ come from the germline V gene. Trimming took 1 base from V and 10 from J, leaving 14 bases between them. CDR3 bases: TGTGCCAGCAGCTTAGGCCCCCACGAGCGAATTCAGTACTTC. Its protein is CASSLGPHERIQYF.

This clonotype was seen a few times. The rearrangement uses TRBV7-9 and TRBJ2-7; D is uncertain. Germline V gene sequence: CDR1 SEHNR, CDR2 FQNEAQ (reference sequence). This CDR3 contains 11 residues. Trimming took off 8 bases at V and 3 bases at J, with 8 bases between the two ends. CDR3 residues: CASELNYEQYV. The CDR3 DNA is TGTGCCAGCGAGTTGAACTACGAGCAGTACGTC.

CDR3 coding DNA: TGTGCCAGCAGACCGACAGGGCCCTACGAGCAGTACGTC. This codes for CASRPTGPYEQYV. The V and J genes are TRBV6-2 or TRBV6-3 and TRBJ2-7, with 7 positions matching TRBD1. Germline values: CDR1 MNHEY, CDR2 SVGEGT. V dropped 6 bases and J dropped 2; count of bases not matched to a gene: 4. The CDR3 loop spans 13 amino acids.

In its sample, this clonotype was seen many times. This chain links TRBV4-2 with TRBJ2-3, with D perhaps given as TRBD1 or TRBD2 (5 bases each). The CDR3 has 14 residues. Trimming pared 4 bases from V and 3 bases from J, leaving 11 bases between. Looked up from germline, CDR1 is LGHNA and CDR2 is YNFKEQ. CDR3 bases: TGTGCCAGCAGCCGGGACGAAGGGACAGATACGCAGTATTTT. Translating it yields CASSRDEGTDTQYF.